These T cell receptor beta chains were read from a single sample in a study of CD8 T cells in Susac syndrome. TCRdb ran MiXCR on the immunoSEQ multiplex PCR reads and lists one entry per CDR3 protein. The data contain over 100,000 distinct CDR3 sequences, roughly 96% of them seen just once; the ten biggest clones take up 0.096%. The sample taken for sequencing was CD4+ T cells from PBMCs. The receptors shown here come from a human donor in good health. The conserved cysteine and the conserved F or W are not part of the CDR3 here.

v_gene	j_gene	CDR3aa
TRBV27	TRBJ1-1	ASSLFITEAF
TRBV9	TRBJ2-4	ASSVEPGLAIQY
TRBV9	TRBJ1-4	ASSGGGRLTNEKLF
TRBV4-3	TRBJ2-2	ASSQGGTTSGGELF
TRBV9	TRBJ2-5	ASSAGTGGGETQY
TRBV6-5	TRBJ1-5	ASSYSRQGSQPQH
TRBV18	TRBJ1-2	ASSPGQVPGYT
TRBV6-6	TRBJ1-1	ASRQGADTEAF
TRBV28	TRBJ1-1	ASTRFPGAEAF
TRBV14	TRBJ2-7	ASSPRESSYEQY
TRBV12-3/TRBV12-4	TRBJ2-7	ASSTDRPYEQY
TRBV28	TRBJ2-5	ASTAGKETQY
TRBV10-2	TRBJ2-7	ASSESGKAGRYEQY
TRBV20-1	TRBJ2-5	SFTGVTLETQY
TRBV30	TRBJ1-1	AWATGPNTEAF
TRBV5-6	TRBJ2-7	ASGPRDTNGEQY
TRBV12-3/TRBV12-4	TRBJ1-4	ASRNDRGRHEKLF
TRBV29-1	TRBJ2-1	SVEDRWTSGGEQF
TRBV2	TRBJ2-7	ASREGAVGEQY
TRBV7-2	TRBJ2-7	ASSLARTGAYEQY
TRBV2	TRBJ1-1	ASNRVAGNTEAF
TRBV18	TRBJ1-1	ASSPEGYTEAF
TRBV2	TRBJ2-1	ASSRDQAYNEQF
TRBV4-1	TRBJ2-1	ASSTRLAGPYNEQF
TRBV4-1	TRBJ2-7	ASSQGPAGAEYEQY
TRBV29-1	TRBJ1-1	SVAKDLNTEAF
TRBV6-2/TRBV6-3	TRBJ1-2	ASEHRVGGYT
TRBV19	TRBJ1-4	ASSLFAATNEKLF
TRBV29-1	TRBJ2-5	SVDRLGGKGPGETQY
TRBV7-8	TRBJ1-3	ASSLAQPRNTIY
TRBV25-1	TRBJ2-7	ASQNGGRDEQY
TRBV12-3/TRBV12-4	TRBJ2-3	ASSLGGGRDTQY
TRBV29-1	TRBJ1-3	SAIPTAGNTIY
TRBV6-1	TRBJ1-5	ASGESVGPQH
TRBV7-9	TRBJ2-5	ASSSPWEAGRQTQY
TRBV23-1	TRBJ1-1	ASRGSGGEAF
TRBV2	TRBJ2-2	ASSEHPTSGGAWGGTGELF